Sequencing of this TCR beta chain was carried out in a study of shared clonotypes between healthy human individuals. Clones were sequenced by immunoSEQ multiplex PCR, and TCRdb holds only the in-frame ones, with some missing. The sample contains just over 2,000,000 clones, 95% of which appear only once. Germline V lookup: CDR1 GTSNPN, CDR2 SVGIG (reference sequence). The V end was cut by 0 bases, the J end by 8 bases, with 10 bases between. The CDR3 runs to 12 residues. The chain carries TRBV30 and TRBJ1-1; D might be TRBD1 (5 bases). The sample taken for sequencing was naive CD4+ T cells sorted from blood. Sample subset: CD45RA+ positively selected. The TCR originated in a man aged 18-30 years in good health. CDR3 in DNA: TGTGCCTGGAGTGTGACACGGGACGAAGCTTTCTTT. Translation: CAWSVTRDEAFF.